This T cell receptor (beta chain) is drawn from a study of T cells in tumors after PD-1 blockade. Study findings and constraints: After therapy, most expanded exhausted CD8+ clones were absent pre-treatment, suggesting clonal replacement.

The CDR3 runs to 15 residues. V was shortened by 7 bases and J by 6 bases, with 19 bases between the two germline ends. Per the germline V gene, CDR1 is SGHVS and CDR2 is FQNEAQ. On this clone itself: Its antigen is not known.

Produced via immunoSEQ multiplex PCR; TCRdb's table is partial and in-frame only. The sample consists of roughly 9,300 clones, roughly three fifths of them appearing once. The V and J genes are TRBV7-8 and TRBJ1-5, with D possibly TRBD1 on 6 matching bases. Sequencing used tumor tissue, obtained after anti-PD-1 treatment. The clonotype was recovered from a human donor with basal cell carcinoma. The CDR3 region has the DNA TGTGCCAGCACCTTCCAGGGGAGGGACCGTCAGCCCCAGCATTTT. It translates to CASTFQGRDRQPQHF. The full variable domain, completed using reference TRBV7-8 and TRBJ1-5, is GAGVSQSPRYKVAKRGQDVALRCDPISGHVSLFWYQQALGQGPEFLTYFQNEAQLDKSGLPSDRFFAERPEGSVSTLKIQRTQQEDSAVYLCASTFQGRDRQPQHFGDGTRLSIL.